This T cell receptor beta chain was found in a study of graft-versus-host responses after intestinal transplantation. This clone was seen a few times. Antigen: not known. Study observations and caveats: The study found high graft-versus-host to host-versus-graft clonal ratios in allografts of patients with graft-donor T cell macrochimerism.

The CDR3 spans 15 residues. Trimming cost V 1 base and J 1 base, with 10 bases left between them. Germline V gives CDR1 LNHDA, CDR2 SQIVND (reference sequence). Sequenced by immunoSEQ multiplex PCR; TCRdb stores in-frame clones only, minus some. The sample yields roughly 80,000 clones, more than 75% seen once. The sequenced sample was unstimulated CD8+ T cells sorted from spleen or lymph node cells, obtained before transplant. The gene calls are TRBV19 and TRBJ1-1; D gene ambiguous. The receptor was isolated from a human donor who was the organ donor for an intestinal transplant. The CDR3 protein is CASSIGHLSNTEAFF. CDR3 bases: TGTGCCAGTAGTATAGGACACCTTTCGAACACTGAAGCTTTCTTT.